The 4 T cell receptor beta chains reported below all come from one sample, sequenced in a study of beta chain features in type 1 diabetes. Isolated RNA was reverse transcribed in full, so expressed TCRB transcripts were sequenced. This table comes from immunoSEQ multiplex PCR, and its TCRdb copy is limited to in-frame clones, with some not included. The sample lists 900,000 or so clones; about a sixth were seen once. Sequenced: naive CD4+ T cells from blood. These receptors were taken from a woman aged 18 to 35 in good health.

This clone showed up just a few times. This sequence joins TRBV7-8 and TRBJ2-1; perhaps TRBD1 as D (5 bases). The CDR3 covers 15 residues. Germline CDR1 and CDR2: SGHVS and FQNEAQ. V dropped 0 bases and J dropped 8 bases, with 14 bases sitting between them. This chain's CDR3 is CASSLAPGKLDEQFF. CDR3 DNA sequence: TGTGCCAGCAGCTTAGCCCCAGGGAAATTGGATGAGCAGTTCTTC.

The chain carries TRBV9 and TRBJ1-3; no clear D gene. Trimming stripped 3 bases from V and 4 bases from J, with 11 bases between. CDR3 size: 14 residues. Germline V gene data show CDR1 as SGDLS and CDR2 as YYNGEE. The CDR3 is CASSAPGGGNTIYF. For the CDR3, the DNA is TGTGCCAGCAGCGCCCCGGGAGGGGGAAACACCATATATTTT.

In this sample, this clone turned up a few times. The CDR3 nucleotides read TGTGCCAGCAGGATTAGACTAGCGGGACAAGAGACCCAGTACTTC. This encodes CASRIRLAGQETQYF. The gene calls are TRBV11-2 and TRBJ2-5; TRBD2 agrees at 11 bases. V lost 6 bases to trimming and J lost 2 bases; unmatched junction nucleotides: 5. Per the germline V gene, CDR1 is SGHAT and CDR2 is FQNNGV. The length of the CDR3 is 15 residues. Full variable domain (missing parts from reference TRBV11-2 and TRBJ2-5): EAGVAQSPRYKIIEKRQSVAFWCNPISGHATLYWYQQILGQGPKLLIQFQNNGVVDDSQLPKDRFSAERLKGVDSTLKIQPAKLEDSAVYLCASRIRLAGQETQYFGPGTRLLVL.

The rearrangement links TRBV10-3 to TRBJ1-2; the D gene is possibly TRBD1 (5 bases). The V and J ends lost 8 bases and 3 bases respectively, with 13 bases between them. CDR3 length: 13 residues. Germline CDR1 reads ENHRY; CDR2 reads SYGVKD. The chain's CDR3 is CAIFPGPDYGYTF. DNA of the CDR3: TGTGCCATCTTCCCGGGGCCTGACTATGGCTACACCTTC.